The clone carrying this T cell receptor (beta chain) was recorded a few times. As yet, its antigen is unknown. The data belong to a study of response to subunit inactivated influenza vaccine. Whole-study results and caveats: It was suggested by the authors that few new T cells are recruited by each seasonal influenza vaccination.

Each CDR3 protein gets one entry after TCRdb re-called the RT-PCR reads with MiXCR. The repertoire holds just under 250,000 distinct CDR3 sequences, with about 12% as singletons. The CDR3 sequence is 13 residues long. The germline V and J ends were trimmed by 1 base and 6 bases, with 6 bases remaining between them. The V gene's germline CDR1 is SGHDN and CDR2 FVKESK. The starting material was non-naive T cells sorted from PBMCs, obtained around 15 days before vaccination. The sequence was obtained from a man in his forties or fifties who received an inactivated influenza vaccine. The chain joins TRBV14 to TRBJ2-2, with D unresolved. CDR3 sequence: CASSQVSAGELFF. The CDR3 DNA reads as TGTGCCAGCAGCCAAGTAAGCGCCGGGGAGCTGTTTTTT.